These 29 T cell receptor beta chains originate from one sample sequenced in a study of persistence of HIV-infected CD4 T cells. What these receptors recognize is not known. Cells were stimulated with overlapping HIV-1 Gag 15-mer peptides. Responding CD4+ T cells were sorted by upregulation of both CD40 ligand and CD69. This was the immunoSEQ version 4 assay in survey mode. The method was immunoSEQ multiplex PCR; TCRdb's version includes in-frame clones alone and lacks a portion of them. The table includes about 27,000 clones, over 65% detected once. The source material was CD4+ T cells sorted from PBMCs after approximately 20-hour stimulation, sampled from a patient who received antiretroviral therapy. All receptors derive from an adult man with HIV who was CMV-seropositive.

This chain joins TRBV21-1 and TRBJ2-1; the table's D call, TRBD1, has no DNA check behind it. TRBV21-1 counts as a pseudogene. The CDR3 is 16 residues long. CDR3 sequence (DNA): TGTGCCAGCAGCATACAGGACAGTCAACCCTACAATGAGCAGTTCTTC. Translation: CASSIQDSQPYNEQFF.

V gene TRBV25-1 combines with J gene TRBJ2-7, with 11 bases identical to TRBD1. Trimming removed 3 bases from V and 7 bases from J; junction bases left unmatched: 11. CDR3 length equals 16 residues. Looked up from germline, CDR1 is MGHDK and CDR2 is SYGVNS. CDR3 in DNA: TGTGCCAGCAGTGATTCCTCCGGGACAGGGGGGCAGGAGCAGTACTTC. It yields the protein CASSDSSGTGGQEQYF.

The gene calls are TRBV28 and TRBJ2-1, with 8 bases lining up with TRBD1. V was clipped by 4 bases and J by 5 bases; unmatched bases: 13. CDR1 and CDR2 from the germline V gene are MDHEN and SYDVKM. The CDR3 is made up of 17 amino acids. The CDR3 region has the DNA TGTGCCAGCAGTTCCCCGGGGAGTACAGGGGGAAACAATGAGCAGTTCTTC. Residues: CASSSPGSTGGNNEQFF.

The rearrangement joins TRBV5-4 to TRBJ2-7; D possibly corresponds to TRBD1 (6 bases). This CDR3 contains 14 residues. CDR1 and CDR2 from the germline V gene are SGHNT and YYREEE (reference sequence). Trimming removed 5 bases from V and 6 bases from J, with 18 bases in between. The chain's CDR3 is CASSPPGQKGEQYF. The CDR3 DNA is TGTGCCAGCAGTCCCCCGGGACAAAAAGGCGAGCAGTACTTC.

The table lists this clone with a few counts. This rearrangement joins TRBV5-4 to TRBJ1-4; TRBD1 matches 11 bases. CDR3 size: 19 residues. Germline CDR1 SGHNT, CDR2 YYREEE (reference sequence). J lost 0 bases, V lost 5 bases, and 12 bases had no gene match. The CDR3 DNA sequence: TGTGCCAGCAGTTACAAGGACAGGGGGCTTTCTGCAACTAATGAAAAACTGTTTTTT. Amino acids: CASSYKDRGLSATNEKLFF.

The rearrangement uses TRBV6-1 and TRBJ1-5; D not resolved. Germline V gene sequence: CDR1 MNHNS, CDR2 SASEGT. Trimming shortened V by 2 bases and J by 7 bases, and 12 bases separated the two germline ends. The CDR3 contains 14 residues. The CDR3 coding sequence is TGTGCCAGCAGTGAACGGTTTGATGGACAGCCCCAGCATTTT. The encoded protein is CASSERFDGQPQHF.

CDR3 coding DNA: TGTGCCAGCAGCCTTAAGGACGGACGCTCTGGAAACACCATATATTTT. Amino acids: CASSLKDGRSGNTIYF. The chain recombines TRBV27 with TRBJ1-3; D gene unclear. Germline CDR1 MNHEY, CDR2 SMNVEV (reference sequence). This CDR3 contains 16 residues. The V and J ends lost 6 bases and 0 bases respectively, with 15 bases between them.

This chain links TRBV11-2 with TRBJ2-7, with TRBD1 matching 8 bases. The germline V gene has CDR1 SGHAT and CDR2 FQNNGV. The CDR3 sequence is 13 residues long. With 10 bases clipped from V and 0 bases from J, the junction kept 5 bases outside the gene matches. The chain's CDR3 is CATSTGGSYEQYF. The CDR3 DNA reads as TGTGCCACCTCCACAGGGGGCTCCTACGAGCAGTACTTC.

The chain carries TRBV10-2 and TRBJ2-3, with D maybe TRBD2 (6 bases). V was cut by 5 bases and J by 6 bases, with 15 bases left in between. Germline V gives CDR1 WSHSY, CDR2 SAAADI. This CDR3 contains 14 residues. CDR3 in amino acids: CASSLGPRGDTQYF. As DNA, the CDR3 is TGCGCCAGCAGTCTCGGGCCACGGGGGGATACGCAGTATTTT.

This sequence joins TRBV29-1 and TRBJ2-1; either TRBD1 or TRBD2 may fit D (6 bases each). The V gene's germline CDR1 is SQVTM and CDR2 ANQGSEA. V lost 1 base and J lost 9, with 16 bases in between. The CDR3 is 14 residues long. The DNA for the CDR3 is TGCAGCGTTGAAGGAGGGTGGGGGGCCGGTGAGCAGTTCTTC. Translating it yields CSVEGGWGAGEQFF.

This clone was counted a few times. This chain joins TRBV2 and TRBJ1-5; TRBD1 might be the D (5 bases). Trimming stripped 6 bases from V and 0 bases from J, with 9 bases between. The CDR3 is 14 amino acids. Looked up from germline, CDR1 is SNHLY and CDR2 is FYNNEI. The chain's CDR3 is CASSAQGSNQPQHF. The DNA of the CDR3 is TGTGCCAGCAGCGCTCAGGGTAGCAATCAGCCCCAGCATTTT.

The chain uses TRBV9 and TRBJ1-2; D possibly corresponds to TRBD1 (5 bases). Germline V CDR1 and CDR2: SGDLS, YYNGEE. V lost 0 bases to trimming and J lost 4 bases, with 10 bases between them. This CDR3 has 14 residues. CDR3 bases: TGTGCCAGCAGCGTAGTGGGGGGTCCCTATGGCTACACCTTC. Residues: CASSVVGGPYGYTF.

This sequence joins TRBV5-1 and TRBJ1-1; no clear D gene. The CDR3 has 13 amino acids. Germline V CDR1 and CDR2: SGHRS, YFSETQ. Trimming took 6 bases from V and 7 from J, leaving 16 bases between them. CDR3 sequence reads: CASKEGWFDEAFF. The CDR3 bases are TGCGCCAGCAAGGAGGGTTGGTTTGATGAAGCTTTCTTT.

The J gene is TRBJ1-1, the V gene TRBV18, with D possibly matching TRBD1 (5 bases). This CDR3 region has 13 residues. The germline V gene encodes CDR1 KGHSH and CDR2 LQKENI. Trimming left V 3 bases short and J 4 bases short, with 9 bases between. For the CDR3, the DNA is TGTGCCAGCTCACCGATGGGGGGCACTGAAGCTTTCTTT. It codes for CASSPMGGTEAFF.

The V call is TRBV28, the J call TRBJ2-7, with D perhaps matching TRBD1 (6 bases). The CDR3 extends over 12 amino acids. The V end lost 6 bases, the J end lost 7 bases, and 13 bases lay between the germline ends. Germline V gene data show CDR1 as MDHEN and CDR2 as SYDVKM. The CDR3 sequence: CASRQGVKEQYF. The CDR3 nucleotides are TGTGCCAGCAGACAGGGAGTTAAGGAGCAGTACTTC. The full variable domain, its missing parts supplied by reference TRBV28 and TRBJ2-7, is DVKVTQSSRYLVKRTGEKVFLECVQDMDHENMFWYRQDPGLGLRLIYFSYDVKMKEKGDIPEGYSVSREKKERFSLILESASTNQTSMYLCASRQGVKEQYFGPGTRLTVT.

This clone has more than one count but fewer than ten. This chain connects TRBV5-1 to TRBJ2-2; D gene ambiguous. V lost 0 bases and J lost 2, with 8 bases in between. This CDR3 is 15 amino acids long. Germline V CDR1 and CDR2: SGHRS, YFSETQ. CDR3 sequence: CASSLAGVNTGELFF. The CDR3 DNA follows: TGCGCCAGCAGCTTGGCCGGTGTAAACACCGGGGAGCTGTTTTTT. Full variable domain (missing parts from reference TRBV5-1 and TRBJ2-2): KAGVTQTPRYLIKTRGQQVTLSCSPISGHRSVSWYQQTPGQGLQFLFEYFSETQRNKGNFPGRFSGRQFSNSRSEMNVSTLELGDSALYLCASSLAGVNTGELFFGEGSRLTVL.

This clone was detected only a few times. This CDR3 reads CAISQGEGEAEAFF. The CDR3 DNA reads TGTGCCATCAGCCAAGGGGAGGGTGAGGCTGAAGCTTTCTTT. The chain recombines TRBV10-3 with TRBJ1-1, with D perhaps matching TRBD1 (5 bases). Deletions cut 6 bases from V and 6 bases from J, with 17 bases between. This CDR3 region has 14 residues. Germline loops: CDR1 ENHRY, CDR2 SYGVKD.

This clone appeared a single time. CDR3 sequence reads: CASSLARTGELFF. Here the CDR3 DNA reads TGTGCCAGCAGCTTAGCTAGAACCGGGGAGCTGTTTTTT. The gene calls are TRBV11-1 and TRBJ2-2; D gene unclear. CDR1 is SGHAT and CDR2 is FQDESV in the germline V gene (reference sequence). V dropped 0 bases and J dropped 5 bases, with 4 bases sitting between them. CDR3 length: 13 amino acids. The variable domain in full, completed from reference TRBV11-1 and TRBJ2-2, reads EAEVAQSPRYKITEKSQAVAFWCDPISGHATLYWYRQILGQGPELLVQFQDESVVDDSQLPKDRFSAERLKGVDSTLKIQPAELGDSAMYLCASSLARTGELFFGEGSRLTVL.

The chain employs TRBV19 and TRBJ2-3; 7 positions agree with TRBD1. Germline CDR1 and CDR2: LNHDA and SQIVND (reference sequence). The CDR3 covers 14 residues. V lost 2 bases, J lost 4 bases, and 3 bases stayed unmatched. CDR3 nucleotide sequence: TGTGCCAGTAGTATACAGGGGGTGGCAGATACGCAGTATTTT. Its protein is CASSIQGVADTQYF. Together with reference TRBV19 and TRBJ2-3, the CDR3 gives the full variable domain: DGGITQSPKYLFRKEGQNVTLSCEQNLNHDAMYWYRQDPGQGLRLIYYSQIVNDFQKGDIAEGYSVSREKKESFPLTVTSAQKNPTAFYLCASSIQGVADTQYFGPGTRLTVL.

The gene calls are TRBV10-3 and TRBJ1-3; 8 bases map to TRBD1. CDR1 and CDR2 (germline): ENHRY, SYGVKD. The CDR3 sequence is 14 residues long. V was pared by 6 bases and J by 4 bases, with 5 bases of the junction left unmatched. Here the CDR3 reads CAIRTTGEGNTIYF. The CDR3 coding sequence is TGTGCCATCAGGACGACAGGGGAAGGAAACACCATATATTTT.

The V and J genes are TRBV7-2 and TRBJ1-5; D might be TRBD1 (6 bases). CDR3 length equals 14 residues. Trimming shortened V by 5 bases and J by 1 base, and 9 bases separated the two germline ends. The V gene's germline CDR1 is SGHTA and CDR2 FQGNSA. The CDR3, as DNA: TGTGCCAGCAGCGCCGACAGGAGCAATCAGCCCCAGCATTTT. This sequence encodes CASSADRSNQPQHF.

This sequence joins TRBV24-1 and TRBJ1-2, with a weak D call TRBD1 (5 bases). Germline CDR1 KGHDR, CDR2 SFDVKD. The germline V and J ends were trimmed by 2 bases and 4 bases, with 10 bases remaining between them. The CDR3 has 14 residues. CDR3 nucleotides: TGTGCCACCAGTGATTCCGGCGGGGGCTATGGCTACACCTTC. Residues: CATSDSGGGYGYTF.

This rearrangement joins TRBV5-1 to TRBJ1-2; 9 bases map to TRBD1. CDR3 length equals 14 residues. Germline CDR1 is SGHRS and CDR2 is YFSETQ. V gave up 4 bases and J gave up 8 bases; unmatched junction bases: 9. The CDR3 bases are TGCGCCAGCAGCGTACAGGGGGCGTTGAGAGGCTACACCTTC. This gives the protein CASSVQGALRGYTF. The full variable domain, rest sourced from reference TRBV5-1 and TRBJ1-2, is KAGVTQTPRYLIKTRGQQVTLSCSPISGHRSVSWYQQTPGQGLQFLFEYFSETQRNKGNFPGRFSGRQFSNSRSEMNVSTLELGDSALYLCASSVQGALRGYTFGSGTRLTVV.

In this sample, this clone turned up a few times. This sequence joins TRBV7-9 and TRBJ1-4; D is uncertain. Germline values: CDR1 SEHNR, CDR2 FQNEAQ (reference sequence). Trimming shortened V by 6 bases and J by 9 bases, and 11 bases separated the two germline ends. The CDR3 covers 12 residues. The CDR3 loop is CASSPTEQKLFF. The DNA of the CDR3 is TGTGCCAGCAGTCCCACCGAACAAAAACTGTTTTTT.

V gene TRBV6-5 combines with J gene TRBJ2-7, with 10 bases fitting TRBD1. CDR1 and CDR2 (germline): MNHEY, SVGAGI. CDR3 length: 15 amino acids. Trimming removed 6 bases from V and 2 bases from J; junction bases left unmatched: 7. In DNA, the CDR3 is TGTGCCAGCAGCCCCGCCGGGACAGGGGCCTACGAGCAGTACTTC. Amino acids: CASSPAGTGAYEQYF.

By sample fraction, this clone is large. The V and J genes are TRBV2 and TRBJ1-1; 7 bases agree with TRBD1. The CDR3 is 14 residues long. Germline lookup yields CDR1 SNHLY and CDR2 FYNNEI. V was clipped by 5 bases and J by 3 bases; unmatched bases: 6. CDR3 amino acids: CASSRQGRDTEAFF. The CDR3 DNA sequence: TGTGCCAGCAGTAGACAGGGTAGGGACACTGAAGCTTTCTTT.

The chain uses TRBV5-4 and TRBJ1-2, with 9 bases identical to TRBD1. Germline CDR1 reads SGHNT; CDR2 reads YYREEE (reference sequence). The CDR3 has 15 residues. V gave up 4 bases and J gave up 1 base; unmatched junction bases: 5. The CDR3 DNA reads as TGTGCCAGCAGCCCCGGGACAGGGCTTAACTATGGCTACACCTTC. Translating gives CASSPGTGLNYGYTF.

This chain joins TRBV6-6 and TRBJ2-2; possibly TRBD2 for D (5 bases). Per germline, CDR1 MNHNY and CDR2 SVGAGI (reference sequence). The CDR3 covers 16 residues. V lost 2 bases, J lost 1 base, and 11 bases lay in between. As DNA, the CDR3 is TGTGCCAGCAGTTACCCGAGGGCGGGGAACACCGGGGAGCTGTTTTTT. This sequence encodes CASSYPRAGNTGELFF.

This clone was picked up a small number of times. This chain uses TRBV10-1 with TRBJ2-7; 10 bases align to TRBD1. CDR1 and CDR2 (germline): WNHNN, SYGVQD (reference sequence). The CDR3 runs to 14 residues. V shed 2 bases and J 9 bases; nucleotides not matched to a gene: 7. CDR3 in DNA: TGCGCCAGCAGTGAGGGGACAGGGGCCCTCAGGCAGTACTTC. Translating it yields CASSEGTGALRQYF.